This is a list of T cell receptor beta chains from one sample in a study of shared clonotypes between healthy human individuals. Profiled with immunoSEQ multiplex PCR; TCRdb holds only in-frame clones, not every one. The table shows roughly 2.6 million clones, with more than 90% occurring only once. Sequencing used naive CD4+ T cells sorted from blood. These receptors all stem from a man younger than 35 in good health. Both conserved end residues are part of each CDR3.

V gene	CDR3 protein
TRBV5-6	CASSSGLSYEQYF
TRBV11-3	CASSLEGHGAYEQYF
TRBV6-5	CASRRVARTDTQYF
TRBV18	CASSERAATNEKLFF
TRBV2	CASSVQGMNTEAFF
TRBV28	CASSKTGGTYF
TRBV15	CATSRDPGDYHTDTQYF
TRBV10-1	CASSEGRYTEAFF
TRBV4-1	CASSQDIGDSPLHF
TRBV7-2	CASSFRQGATEQYF
TRBV13	CASSLQGPNYGYTF
TRBV4-1	CASSSGQSYEQYF
TRBV9	CASSRAGGQETQYF
TRBV14	CASSRRGRNEQYF
TRBV5-8	CASSRGTGAGETQYF
TRBV11-1	CASRRPGTSGTGELFF
TRBV18	CASSPAGRYNSPLHF
TRBV27	CASSLGMGELGYNEQFF